The entry below describes one TCR beta chain. Its antigen is unidentified. The sample originates from a study of shared clonotypes between healthy human individuals. Using 200 ng DNA, 30,000 to 35,000 T cell genomes, the sorted-subset replicate PCRs were run. Original analysis: There were no quality scores in the junction-only immunoSEQ sequences, so filtering differed. The data were produced by immunoSEQ multiplex PCR, yet TCRdb's version contains in-frame clones alone and is incomplete. That table furnishes V, J and clone size, whereas the DNA furnished D and trimming. In the table there are some 600,000 clones, roughly 95% of which are singletons. General observations from the study: Naive subsets usually exceeded memory subsets in estimated richness.

Naive CD8 populations comprised CD45RO-negative cells positively selected for CCR7, excluding terminally differentiated effector memory CD45RA+ cells. Deletions cut 2 bases from V and 2 bases from J, with 9 bases between. Germline V gene lookup returns CDR1 MNHEY and CDR2 SMNVEV (reference sequence). The CDR3 is 15 residues long. The chain couples TRBV27 to TRBJ2-2; D not certain. The source is a woman aged 30 to 39 in good health. Material: naive CD8+ T cells sorted from blood. CDR3 sequence reads: CASSLRVINTGELFF. The CDR3, as DNA: TGTGCCAGCAGTTTACGGGTTATTAACACCGGGGAGCTGTTTTTT.